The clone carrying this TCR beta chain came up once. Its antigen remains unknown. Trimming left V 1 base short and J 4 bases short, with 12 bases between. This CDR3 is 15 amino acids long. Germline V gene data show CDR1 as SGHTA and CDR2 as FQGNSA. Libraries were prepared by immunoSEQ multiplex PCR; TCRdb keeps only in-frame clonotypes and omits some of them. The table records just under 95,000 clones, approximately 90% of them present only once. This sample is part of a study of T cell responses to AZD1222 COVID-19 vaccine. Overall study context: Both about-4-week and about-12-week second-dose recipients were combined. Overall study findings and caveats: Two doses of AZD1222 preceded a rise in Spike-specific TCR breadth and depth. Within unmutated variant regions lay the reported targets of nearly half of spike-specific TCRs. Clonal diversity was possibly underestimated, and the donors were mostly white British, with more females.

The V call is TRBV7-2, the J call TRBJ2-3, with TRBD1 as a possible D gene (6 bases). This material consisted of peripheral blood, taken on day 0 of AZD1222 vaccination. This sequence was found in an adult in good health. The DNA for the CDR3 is TGTGCCAGCAGCTTAGTTACAGGGTTCGCAGATACGCAGTATTTT. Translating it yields CASSLVTGFADTQYF.